Below are 32 T cell receptor beta chains sequenced from a single sample in a study of vaccination effects on CD4 cells after COVID-19. These TCRs' antigens remain unknown. Only in-frame clones appear in the TCRdb table, and some are missing; sequencing was by immunoSEQ multiplex PCR. This sample has about 65,000 clones, with around 76% found just once. CD4+ T cells specific for antigen were expanded with viral peptide pools by the ViraFEST assay before sequencing. Subsequent to less than 13 days of culture, CD4+ T cells were isolated. Vaccine recipients lacked prior SARS-CoV-2 infection and had negative nucleocapsid antibodies. The specimen was CD4+ T cells from PBMCs cultured with HCoV-NL63 spike peptides, collected before COVID-19 vaccination. The source is a human donor who received a COVID-19 vaccine.

This chain uses TRBV5-1 with TRBJ1-1; 8 bases fit TRBD1. This CDR3 is built from 12 residues. Per germline, CDR1 SGHRS and CDR2 YFSETQ. V gave up 1 base and J gave up 11 bases; unmatched junction bases: 4. The DNA of the CDR3 is TGCGCCAGCAGCTTGACAGGGGGAATGGCTTTCTTT. It is translated as CASSLTGGMAFF.

The chain carries TRBV12-5 and TRBJ2-6, with 8 nucleotides matching TRBD1. Trimming cost V 0 bases and J 0 bases; bases outside gene matches: 10. This CDR3 has 20 residues. Germline V gene sequence: CDR1 LGHNT, CDR2 FRNRAP. For the CDR3, the DNA is TGTGCTAGTGGTTTGGTTTTATGGGGACAGGCGAACTCTGGGGCCAACGTCCTGACTTTC. Its protein product is CASGLVLWGQANSGANVLTF.

The V call is TRBV30, the J call TRBJ2-2; TRBD1 is a possible D gene (6 bases). The V and J ends lost 2 bases and 1 base respectively, with 14 bases between them. The CDR3 is made up of 16 amino acids. Germline CDR1 reads GTSNPN; CDR2 reads SVGIG (reference sequence). CDR3 region: CAWSYPDRRNTGELFF. The CDR3 region has the DNA TGTGCCTGGAGTTACCCCGACAGGAGGAACACCGGGGAGCTGTTTTTT.

Comments on this clone: It is unclear where the CDR3 begins or ends on the DNA, so no DNA is shown, and the CDR3 is as TCRdb lists it. J is TRBJ2-2 and V is TRBV11-2. Germline V gene data show CDR1 as SGHAT and CDR2 as FQNNGV. The CDR3 spans 16 residues, counting both ends. This CDR3 is CASSFGPTLGTGELFF.

The gene calls are TRBV9 and TRBJ1-1; 8 nucleotides align to TRBD1. The CDR3 covers 15 residues. After removal of 3 bases from V and 4 bases from J, the junction contained 8 bases not matched to a gene. Germline V lookup: CDR1 SGDLS, CDR2 YYNGEE. The CDR3 protein is CASSARTGIGTEAFF. In nucleotides, the CDR3 is TGTGCCAGCAGCGCCCGGACAGGGATCGGCACTGAAGCTTTCTTT.

This chain joins TRBV7-2 and TRBJ2-1, with 7 bases aligning to TRBD2. Unmatched junction bases numbered 7, after V lost 1 base and J lost 10 bases. Germline V gene lookup returns CDR1 SGHTA and CDR2 FQGNSA. The CDR3 extends over 14 amino acids. The CDR3 is CASSLVAGVIEQFF. CDR3 nucleotide sequence: TGTGCCAGCAGCTTAGTGGCGGGGGTGATCGAGCAGTTCTTC.

V usage is TRBV5-6 and J usage is TRBJ2-5; D call uncertain. V shed 3 bases and J shed 3 bases, with 6 bases lying between them. The CDR3 contains 12 residues. The germline gives CDR1 SGHDT, CDR2 YYEEEE. In DNA form, the CDR3 reads TGTGCCAGCAGCTGGACGGAAGAGACCCAGTACTTC. As protein: CASSWTEETQYF.

This sequence joins TRBV12-3 or TRBV12-4 and TRBJ2-1; a possible D gene is TRBD1 (6 bases). The V end lost 5 bases, the J end lost 8 bases, and 10 bases lay between the germline ends. The CDR3 has 12 amino acids. CDR3 nucleotide sequence: TGTGCCAGCAGTCAGGGGCGGGATGAGCAGTTCTTC. It translates to CASSQGRDEQFF.

The V and J genes are TRBV6-5 and TRBJ2-7; D possibly matches TRBD1 or TRBD2 (5 bases each). V gave up 6 bases and J gave up 2 bases, with 14 bases separating them. This CDR3 spans 14 amino acids. The germline CDR1 and CDR2 sequences are MNHEY and SVGAGI. The CDR3 sequence: CASRQPGRPYEQYV. The DNA for the CDR3 is TGTGCCAGCAGACAACCGGGACGGCCCTACGAGCAGTACGTC.

This clone was recorded only once. This chain uses TRBV3-1 (or the pseudogene TRBV3-2) with TRBJ1-2; 9 bases match TRBD1. CDR1 is LGHDT, CDR2 YNNKEL, per germline (reference sequence). Trimming took 7 bases from V and 4 from J; bases not matched to a gene: 7. CDR3 size: 14 residues. The CDR3 spells CASTLQGASYGYTF. The CDR3 bases are TGTGCCAGCACCTTACAGGGGGCGAGCTATGGCTACACCTTC.

This chain links TRBV14 with TRBJ1-6; the D gene is possibly TRBD1 (5 bases). Germline CDR1 is SGHDN and CDR2 is FVKESK. The CDR3 extends over 13 amino acids. Between the trimmed V and J ends, which lost 4 bases and 9 bases, there was a span of 10 bases. The DNA of the CDR3 is TGTGCCAGCAGCCTGGGAGGGGTTTCACCCCTCCACTTT. The encoded protein is CASSLGGVSPLHF. Supplemented by reference TRBV14 and TRBJ1-6, the full variable domain reads EAGVTQFPSHSVIEKGQTVTLRCDPISGHDNLYWYRRVMGKEIKFLLHFVKESKQDESGMPNNRFLAERTGGTYSTLKVQPAELEDSGVYFCASSLGGVSPLHFGNGTRLTVT.

CDR3 region: CASSPSGFGNTIYF. CDR3 coding DNA: TGTGCCAGCAGTCCTTCAGGATTTGGAAACACCATATATTTT. V gene TRBV3-1 (or the pseudogene TRBV3-2) combines with J gene TRBJ1-3; D not resolved. The CDR3 is 14 amino acids. The V gene's germline CDR1 is LGHDT and CDR2 YNNKEL (reference sequence). Deletions cut 6 bases from V and 3 bases from J, with 12 bases between.

The rearrangement joins TRBV7-8 to TRBJ2-5; TRBD1 might be the D (7 bases). V lost 3 bases to trimming and J lost 1 base, with 12 bases between them. CDR1 and CDR2 (germline): SGHVS, FQNEAQ. The CDR3 consists of 15 residues. The DNA for the CDR3 is TGTGCCAGCAGCTTCAACAGGGGAGGCCAAGAGACCCAGTACTTC. Its translation: CASSFNRGGQETQYF.

CDR3 in DNA: TGTGCCAGCAGCTTGAGGATAAGGCAGGCCACAAATGAAAAACTGTTTTTT. It codes for CASSLRIRQATNEKLFF. The chain links TRBV5-6 to TRBJ1-4; D uncertain. The CDR3 is made up of 17 amino acids. The germline V gene has CDR1 SGHDT and CDR2 YYEEEE. Trimming removed 1 base at V and 5 bases at J, with 18 bases between.

This chain links TRBV10-2 with TRBJ1-3; tentatively, D is TRBD1 (5 bases). Trimming cost V 8 bases and J 2 bases, with 13 bases left between them. This CDR3 contains 14 residues. The germline CDR1 and CDR2 sequences are WSHSY and SAAADI. Here the CDR3 DNA reads TGCGCCAGCGGGACGGGGAGTACTGGAAACACCATATATTTT. The encoded protein is CASGTGSTGNTIYF.

The chain joins TRBV6-2 or TRBV6-3 to TRBJ2-3, with D uncertain. V lost 3 bases, J lost 2 bases, and 9 bases lay in between. CDR1 is MNHEY, CDR2 SVGEGT, per germline. The CDR3 consists of 14 residues. This CDR3 reads CASSYSDITDTQYF. In nucleotides, the CDR3 is TGTGCCAGCAGTTATTCGGATATCACAGATACGCAGTATTTT.

The V call is TRBV5-1, the J call TRBJ2-3; D is ambiguous. The ends were cut back, 1 base at V and 0 bases at J, with 6 bases in the middle. CDR3 size: 14 residues. Germline V gene data show CDR1 as SGHRS and CDR2 as YFSETQ. The CDR3 DNA is TGCGCCAGCAGCTTGACAGCTAGCACAGATACGCAGTATTTT. It encodes CASSLTASTDTQYF. Full variable domain (remainder filled in from reference TRBV5-1 and TRBJ2-3): KAGVTQTPRYLIKTRGQQVTLSCSPISGHRSVSWYQQTPGQGLQFLFEYFSETQRNKGNFPGRFSGRQFSNSRSEMNVSTLELGDSALYLCASSLTASTDTQYFGPGTRLTVL.

The chain employs TRBV5-1 and TRBJ1-2; no reliable D call. Germline V gene data show CDR1 as SGHRS and CDR2 as YFSETQ. The CDR3 has 13 residues. Trimming removed 4 bases from V and 8 bases from J, with 15 bases in between. The CDR3 here is CASSPAPRPGYTF. The CDR3 nucleotides are TGCGCCAGCAGCCCGGCCCCCCGGCCCGGCTACACCTTC.

The genes are TRBV10-3 and TRBJ2-1; tentatively, D is TRBD1 or TRBD2 (7 bases each). CDR3 size: 16 residues. The V end was cut by 2 bases, the J end by 5 bases, with 16 bases between. Germline V gene lookup returns CDR1 ENHRY and CDR2 SYGVKD. The CDR3 DNA reads as TGTGCCATCAGTGAGCTGGCAGGGGGGGTGGACAATGAGCAGTTCTTC. Amino acid sequence: CAISELAGGVDNEQFF.

V gene TRBV2 combines with J gene TRBJ1-5; 7 nucleotides line up with TRBD1. Trimming removed 5 bases from V and 0 bases from J; junction bases left unmatched: 13. CDR3 length: 18 residues. Germline values: CDR1 SNHLY, CDR2 FYNNEI. The CDR3 DNA is TGTGCCAGCAGTCCAAACGACAGGGCCGGCTATAGCAATCAGCCCCAGCATTTT. Amino acids: CASSPNDRAGYSNQPQHF.

The V call is TRBV5-8, the J call TRBJ2-7; no clear D gene. In germline, CDR1 is SGHTS, CDR2 YDEGEE. This CDR3 spans 13 amino acids. Deletions cut 0 bases from V and 7 bases from J, with 11 bases between. CDR3 nucleotide sequence: TGTGCCAGCAGCTTGGCCGTCCGGGTGGAGCAGTACGTC. Translation gives CASSLAVRVEQYV.

The V and J genes are TRBV2 and TRBJ1-1; D not certain. Germline CDR1 is SNHLY and CDR2 is FYNNEI. The ends were cut back, 6 bases at V and 0 bases at J, with 8 bases in the middle. The CDR3 length is 13 residues. In nucleotides, the CDR3 is TGTGCCAGCAGCCAGAATTTGAACACTGAAGCTTTCTTT. As protein: CASSQNLNTEAFF. The whole variable domain, remainder taken from reference TRBV2 and TRBJ1-1, is EPEVTQTPSHQVTQMGQEVILRCVPISNHLYFYWYRQILGQKVEFLVSFYNNEISEKSEIFDDQFSVERPDGSNFTLKIRSTKLEDSAMYFCASSQNLNTEAFFGQGTRLTVV.

This clone was picked up a small number of times. The J gene is TRBJ2-1, the V gene TRBV5-6; 8 bases map to TRBD2. Trimming took 4 bases from V and 4 from J; bases not matched to a gene: 10. This CDR3 region has 16 residues. The germline gives CDR1 SGHDT, CDR2 YYEEEE. In DNA, the CDR3 is TGTGCCAGCAGCGCAACGCTAGCGGGCCTTTACAATGAGCAGTTCTTC. Amino acid sequence: CASSATLAGLYNEQFF. The full variable domain, in which reference TRBV5-6 and TRBJ2-1 provide the parts outside the CDR3, is DAGVTQSPTHLIKTRGQQVTLRCSPKSGHDTVSWYQQALGQGPQFIFQYYEEEERQRGNFPDRFSGHQFPNYSSELNVNALLLGDSALYLCASSATLAGLYNEQFFGPGTRLTVL.

This clone was seen more than once but under ten times. This sequence joins TRBV19 and TRBJ1-5, with 7 bases that match TRBD1. CDR3 length: 15 amino acids. CDR1 is LNHDA, CDR2 SQIVND, per germline (reference sequence). V trimming: 4 bases; J trimming: 2 bases; junction bases outside the gene matches: 5. CDR3: CASSTDRVGNQPQHF. The CDR3 DNA follows: TGTGCCAGTAGTACAGACAGGGTTGGCAATCAGCCCCAGCATTTT.

CDR3 loop: CASSPGQTMQYV. The CDR3 DNA reads TGTGCCAGCAGTCCGGGACAGACGATGCAGTACGTC. The rearrangement uses TRBV27 and TRBJ2-7; 7 bases line up with TRBD1. Unmatched junction bases numbered 7, after V lost 5 bases and J lost 9 bases. Germline-derived CDR1 and CDR2 are MNHEY and SMNVEV (reference sequence). The length of the CDR3 is 12 residues.

The chain recombines TRBV10-2 with TRBJ2-7, with 10 positions matching TRBD1. The CDR3 consists of 15 residues. Trimming at V came to 5 bases and at J to 0 bases, leaving 4 bases not matched to a gene. Germline lookup yields CDR1 WSHSY and CDR2 SAAADI. The CDR3 DNA reads as TGCGCCAGCAGTCTGGGACAGGGGTCCTCCTACGAGCAGTACGTC. It yields the protein CASSLGQGSSYEQYV.

J is TRBJ2-3 and V is TRBV29-1; D may correspond to TRBD1 or TRBD2 (6 bases each). In germline, CDR1 is SQVTM, CDR2 ANQGSEA. The CDR3 is 16 residues long. V lost 4 bases to trimming and J lost 1 base, with 18 bases between them. The CDR3 sequence: CSVVLFGGGGTDTQYF. The DNA of the CDR3 is TGCAGCGTTGTCCTCTTCGGGGGCGGAGGCACAGATACGCAGTATTTT.

This clone was detected a few times. This chain joins TRBV5-6 and TRBJ1-6; 7 positions agree with TRBD1. V lost 0 bases to trimming and J lost 7 bases; unmatched junction nucleotides: 1. This CDR3 contains 14 residues. Germline assignment: CDR1 SGHDT and CDR2 YYEEEE. The CDR3 protein is CASSLGQGNSPLHF. The CDR3 coding sequence is TGTGCCAGCAGCTTGGGACAGGGCAATTCACCCCTCCACTTT. The full variable domain, in which reference TRBV5-6 and TRBJ1-6 provide the parts outside the CDR3, is DAGVTQSPTHLIKTRGQQVTLRCSPKSGHDTVSWYQQALGQGPQFIFQYYEEEERQRGNFPDRFSGHQFPNYSSELNVNALLLGDSALYLCASSLGQGNSPLHFGNGTRLTVT.

The chain joins TRBV11-2 to TRBJ2-1, with 11 bases identical to TRBD2. This CDR3 has 15 amino acids. CDR1 and CDR2 (germline): SGHAT, FQNNGV. With V trimmed by 6 bases and J by 7 bases, 8 bases remained unmatched. CDR3 DNA: TGTGCCAGCAGGCTTACTAGCGGGGGATATAATGAGCAGTTCTTC. Translating gives CASRLTSGGYNEQFF.

This clone appeared once. The CDR3 protein is CASPPLGGYTDTQYF. The CDR3 coding sequence is TGTGCCAGCCCCCCCTTGGGAGGATACACAGATACGCAGTATTTT. V is TRBV6-1 and J is TRBJ2-3; TRBD2 is a possible D gene (6 bases). The V gene's germline CDR1 is MNHNS and CDR2 SASEGT. CDR3 length: 15 residues. Trimming took 8 bases from V and 2 from J, leaving 17 bases between them.

The chain is built from TRBV3-1 (or the pseudogene TRBV3-2) and TRBJ1-1; 8 positions match TRBD1. Germline CDR1 LGHDT, CDR2 YNNKEL (reference sequence). The trim removed 4 bases at V and 4 bases at J, leaving 5 bases unmatched. CDR3 size: 14 residues. As DNA, the CDR3 is TGTGCCAGCAGCCTAATGACAGGGGTCACTGAAGCTTTCTTT. The encoded protein is CASSLMTGVTEAFF.

This clone was seen a single time. The gene calls are TRBV18 and TRBJ1-1; D perhaps matches TRBD1 (5 bases). The CDR3 consists of 13 residues. Trimming took 3 bases from V and 2 from J, leaving 7 bases between them. CDR1 and CDR2 (germline): KGHSH, LQKENI. CDR3 residues: CASSPTANTEAFF. The CDR3 DNA follows: TGTGCCAGCTCACCGACAGCTAACACTGAAGCTTTCTTT.